This TCR beta chain was sequenced during a study of beta chain features in type 1 diabetes. Isolated RNA was reverse transcribed in full, so expressed TCRB transcripts were sequenced. Method: immunoSEQ multiplex PCR; TCRdb's copy keeps in-frame clones and lacks some. The sample consists of hundreds of thousands of clones, more than 13% of them appearing once. This CDR3 has 14 amino acids. Germline V gene sequence: CDR1 SQVTM, CDR2 ANQGSEA. Unmatched junction bases numbered 3, after V lost 4 bases and J lost 1 base. Findings and caveats of the study: Moderately but significantly shorter TCRB CDR3s were found in Type 1 diabetes patients in all four CD4+ subsets.

Concerning this clone itself: As yet, its antigen is unknown.

The V gene is TRBV29-1, the J gene TRBJ2-3; TRBD1 matches at 9 bases. The sequence came from a man younger than 35 with type 1 diabetes. The specimen sequenced was naive CD4+ T cells from blood. CDR3 nucleotides: TGCAGCGTTGTCCGGACAGGGGGCACAGATACGCAGTATTTT. Protein product: CSVVRTGGTDTQYF.